These 13 T cell receptor beta chains share one sample of origin, sequenced in a study of T cell responses to AZD1222 COVID-19 vaccine. TCRdb's table, derived via immunoSEQ multiplex PCR, lists solely in-frame clones and lacks some. The sample consists of 120,000 or so clones, 85% to 90% of them appearing once. The sequencing used peripheral blood, collected on day 0 of MenACWY control vaccination. The source of these receptors is an adult in good health.

The chain couples TRBV29-1 to TRBJ2-5; possibly TRBD1 or TRBD2 for D (5 bases each). V shed 6 bases and J shed 2 bases, with 16 bases lying between them. CDR1 and CDR2 from the germline V gene are SQVTM and ANQGSEA. The CDR3 has 14 residues. The CDR3 protein is CSVKFRETQETQYF. The CDR3 DNA reads as TGCAGCGTCAAATTCAGGGAGACTCAAGAGACCCAGTACTTC.

The chain links TRBV19 to TRBJ2-4; TRBD1 matches at 8 bases. V lost 3 bases and J lost 9; bases outside the gene matches: 7. This CDR3 is 14 amino acids long. CDR1 and CDR2 (germline): LNHDA, SQIVND (reference sequence). The chain's CDR3 is CASSIRGRSGIQYF. The CDR3, as DNA: TGTGCCAGTAGTATCAGGGGGCGCTCAGGCATTCAGTACTTC. The full variable domain, with the rest looked up from reference TRBV19 and TRBJ2-4, is DGGITQSPKYLFRKEGQNVTLSCEQNLNHDAMYWYRQDPGQGLRLIYYSQIVNDFQKGDIAEGYSVSREKKESFPLTVTSAQKNPTAFYLCASSIRGRSGIQYFGAGTRLSVL.

The J gene is TRBJ1-5, the V gene TRBV6-5, with 9 positions matching TRBD1. J lost 5 bases, V lost 2 bases, and 4 bases had no gene match. The CDR3 spans 15 residues. Germline assignment: CDR1 MNHEY and CDR2 SVGAGI. CDR3 DNA: TGTGCCAGCAGTTACGGGACAGGGCCAGATCAGCCCCAGCATTTT. This gives the protein CASSYGTGPDQPQHF.

This chain joins TRBV5-5 and TRBJ2-2, with TRBD2 as a possible D gene (6 bases). This CDR3 has 14 residues. Looked up from germline, CDR1 is SGHKS and CDR2 is YYEKEE (reference sequence). Trimming pared 2 bases from V and 2 bases from J, leaving 7 bases between. CDR3 sequence: CASSFGTNTGELFF. DNA of the CDR3: TGTGCCAGCAGCTTCGGGACTAACACCGGGGAGCTGTTTTTT.

The rearrangement uses TRBV5-4 and TRBJ2-4, with unresolved D. CDR1 and CDR2 (germline): SGHNT, YYREEE (reference sequence). Between the trimmed V and J ends, which lost 0 bases and 1 base, there was a span of 5 bases. The CDR3 extends over 14 amino acids. Here the CDR3 DNA reads TGTGCCAGCAGCTTGGGGCAGGCCAAAAACATTCAGTACTTC. Amino acids: CASSLGQAKNIQYF.

The V call is TRBV6-5, the J call TRBJ2-7, with D unclear. The germline gives CDR1 MNHEY, CDR2 SVGAGI. The CDR3 length is 12 residues. V gave up 7 bases and J gave up 3 bases, with 10 bases separating them. As DNA, the CDR3 is TGTGCCAGCAATCTACACAGCTACGAGCAGTACTTC. Translating gives CASNLHSYEQYF.

The V gene is TRBV10-3, the J gene TRBJ1-3; D is unclear. Germline loops: CDR1 ENHRY, CDR2 SYGVKD. The V gene lost 10 bases and the J gene lost 0 bases, with 10 bases spanning the gap. This CDR3 has 13 residues. CDR3 coding DNA: TGTGCCACCGGGGATTCCTCTGGAAACACCATATATTTT. It yields the protein CATGDSSGNTIYF.

The CDR3 is CASSGVYPGQGREKLFF. The CDR3 nucleotides read TGTGCCAGCAGTGGAGTATACCCGGGACAGGGACGTGAAAAACTGTTTTTT. J is TRBJ1-4 and V is TRBV6-1, with TRBD1 matching 9 bases. After removal of 4 bases from V and 7 bases from J, the junction contained 13 bases not matched to a gene. Looked up from germline, CDR1 is MNHNS and CDR2 is SASEGT. This CDR3 spans 17 amino acids.

The chain employs TRBV27 and TRBJ2-7; D remains ambiguous. Trimming stripped 3 bases from V and 4 bases from J, with 13 bases between. The CDR3 is made up of 14 amino acids. Germline CDR1 reads MNHEY; CDR2 reads SMNVEV (reference sequence). DNA for the CDR3: TGTGCCAGCAGTTTCACGTCTAGGAGTTACGAGCAGTACTTC. This codes for CASSFTSRSYEQYF.

This chain joins TRBV10-2 and TRBJ1-4; D is undetermined. This CDR3 is built from 14 residues. Trimming took 5 bases from V and 7 from J, leaving 14 bases between them. Germline V gene data show CDR1 as WSHSY and CDR2 as SAAADI. CDR3 nucleotides: TGCGCCAGCAGTAAAACAGTGGCGGGTGAAAAACTGTTTTTT. Its translation is CASSKTVAGEKLFF.

This rearrangement joins TRBV11-2 to TRBJ2-7, with 12 bases fitting TRBD2. CDR1 and CDR2 (germline): SGHAT, FQNNGV. V lost 5 bases, J lost 3 bases, and 8 bases stayed unmatched. CDR3 length: 16 residues. CDR3 amino acids: CASSMGLAGAFYEQYF. CDR3 DNA sequence: TGTGCCAGCAGCATGGGACTAGCGGGCGCTTTCTACGAGCAGTACTTC.

This chain links TRBV9 with TRBJ2-3, with D unresolved. The V gene's germline CDR1 is SGDLS and CDR2 YYNGEE. Trimming stripped 3 bases from V and 6 bases from J, with 14 bases between. The CDR3 consists of 14 residues. As DNA, the CDR3 is TGTGCCAGCAGCGAGGGATCCCGACCGGATACGCAGTATTTT. It translates to CASSEGSRPDTQYF.

The V call is TRBV12-3 or TRBV12-4, the J call TRBJ1-1; 7 bases are shared with TRBD1. The CDR3 totals 12 residues. J was trimmed by 7 bases and V by 5 bases; bases with no gene match: 4. The CDR3 sequence is CASSRNRGEAFF. CDR3 nucleotide sequence: TGTGCCAGCAGTCGGAACAGGGGTGAAGCTTTCTTT.